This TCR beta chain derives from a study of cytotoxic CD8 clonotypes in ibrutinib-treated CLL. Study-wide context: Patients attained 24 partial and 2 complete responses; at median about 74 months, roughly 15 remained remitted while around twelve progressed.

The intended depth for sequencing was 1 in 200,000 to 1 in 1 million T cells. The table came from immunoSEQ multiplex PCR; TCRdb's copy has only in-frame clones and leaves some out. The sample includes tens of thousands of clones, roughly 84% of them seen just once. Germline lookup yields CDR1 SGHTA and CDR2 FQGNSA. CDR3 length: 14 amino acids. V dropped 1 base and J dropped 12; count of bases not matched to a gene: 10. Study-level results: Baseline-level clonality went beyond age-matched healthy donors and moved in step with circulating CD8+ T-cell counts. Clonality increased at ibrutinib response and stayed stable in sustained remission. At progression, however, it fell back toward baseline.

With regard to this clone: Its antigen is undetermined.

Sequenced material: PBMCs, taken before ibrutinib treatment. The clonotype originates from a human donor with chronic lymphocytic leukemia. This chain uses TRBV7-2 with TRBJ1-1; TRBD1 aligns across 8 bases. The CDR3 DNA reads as TGTGCCAGCAGCTTAGGTTGGGGGGACAGGTCAACTTTCTTT. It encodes CASSLGWGDRSTFF.